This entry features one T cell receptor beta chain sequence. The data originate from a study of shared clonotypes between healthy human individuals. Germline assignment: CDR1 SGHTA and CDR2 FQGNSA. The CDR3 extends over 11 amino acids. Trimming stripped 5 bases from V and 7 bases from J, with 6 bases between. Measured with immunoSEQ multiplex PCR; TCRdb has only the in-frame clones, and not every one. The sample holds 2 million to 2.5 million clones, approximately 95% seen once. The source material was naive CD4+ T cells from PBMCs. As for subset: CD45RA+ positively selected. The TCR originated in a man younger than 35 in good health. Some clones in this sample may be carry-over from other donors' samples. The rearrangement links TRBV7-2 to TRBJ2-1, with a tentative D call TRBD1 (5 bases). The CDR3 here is CASSPGNEQFF. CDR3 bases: TGTGCCAGCAGCCCAGGGAATGAGCAGTTCTTC.